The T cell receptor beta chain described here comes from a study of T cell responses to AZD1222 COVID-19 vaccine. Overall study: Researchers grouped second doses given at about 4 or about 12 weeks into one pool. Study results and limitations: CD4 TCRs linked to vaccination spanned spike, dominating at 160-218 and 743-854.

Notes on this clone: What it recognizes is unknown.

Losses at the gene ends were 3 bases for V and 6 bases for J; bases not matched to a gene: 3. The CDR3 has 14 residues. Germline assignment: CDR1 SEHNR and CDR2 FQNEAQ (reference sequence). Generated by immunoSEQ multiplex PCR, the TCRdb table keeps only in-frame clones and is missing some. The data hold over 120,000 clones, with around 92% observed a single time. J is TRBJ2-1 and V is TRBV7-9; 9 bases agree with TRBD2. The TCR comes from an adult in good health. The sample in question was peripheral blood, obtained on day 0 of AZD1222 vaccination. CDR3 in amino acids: CASSFSGGGNEQFF. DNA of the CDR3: TGTGCCAGCAGCTTTAGCGGGGGAGGCAATGAGCAGTTCTTC.